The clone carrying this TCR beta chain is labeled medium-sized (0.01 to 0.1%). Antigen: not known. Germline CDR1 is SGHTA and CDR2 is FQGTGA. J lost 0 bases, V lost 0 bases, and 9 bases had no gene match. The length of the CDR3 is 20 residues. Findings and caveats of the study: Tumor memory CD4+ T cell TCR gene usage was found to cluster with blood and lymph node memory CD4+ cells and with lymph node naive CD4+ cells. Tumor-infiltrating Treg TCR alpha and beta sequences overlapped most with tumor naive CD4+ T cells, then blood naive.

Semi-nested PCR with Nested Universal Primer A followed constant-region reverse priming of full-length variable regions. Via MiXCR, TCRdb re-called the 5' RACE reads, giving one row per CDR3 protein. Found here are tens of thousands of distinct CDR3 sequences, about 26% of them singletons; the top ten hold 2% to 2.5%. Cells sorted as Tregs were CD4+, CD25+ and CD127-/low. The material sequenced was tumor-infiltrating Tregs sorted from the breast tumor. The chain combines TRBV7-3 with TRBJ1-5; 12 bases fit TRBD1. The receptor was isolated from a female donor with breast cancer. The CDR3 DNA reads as TGTGCCAGCAGCTTAACTTGGGTGGGACAGGGGGCCGATAGCAATCAGCCCCAGCATTTT. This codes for CASSLTWVGQGADSNQPQHF. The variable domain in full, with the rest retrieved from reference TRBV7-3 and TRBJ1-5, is GAGVSQTPSNKVTEKGKYVELRCDPISGHTALYWYRQSLGQGPEFLIYFQGTGAADDSGLPNDRFFAVRPEGSVSTLKIQRTERGDSAVYLCASSLTWVGQGADSNQPQHFGDGTRLSIL.